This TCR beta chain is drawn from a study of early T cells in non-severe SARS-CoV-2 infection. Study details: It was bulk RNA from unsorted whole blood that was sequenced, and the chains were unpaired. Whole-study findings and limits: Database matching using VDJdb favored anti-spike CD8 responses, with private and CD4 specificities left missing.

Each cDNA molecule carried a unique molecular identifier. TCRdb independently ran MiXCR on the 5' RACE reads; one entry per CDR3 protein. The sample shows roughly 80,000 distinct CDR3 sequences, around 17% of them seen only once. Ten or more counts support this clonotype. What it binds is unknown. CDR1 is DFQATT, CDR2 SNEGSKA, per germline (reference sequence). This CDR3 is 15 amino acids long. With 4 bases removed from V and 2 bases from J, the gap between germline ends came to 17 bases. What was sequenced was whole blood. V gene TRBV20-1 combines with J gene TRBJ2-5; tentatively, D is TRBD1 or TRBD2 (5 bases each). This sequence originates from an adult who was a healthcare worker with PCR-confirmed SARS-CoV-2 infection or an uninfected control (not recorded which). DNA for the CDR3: TGCAGTGCTACACGTGGGGGTTCCGCTCAAGAGACCCAGTACTTC. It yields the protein CSATRGGSAQETQYF.